The 3 T cell receptor beta chains reported below all come from one sample, sequenced in a study of PD-1 blockade in classical Hodgkin lymphoma. Indicated time point: cycle 4 day 1 (C4D1), after more than 5 weeks of nivolumab. Every patient relapsed after autologous stem cell transplantation, and brentuximab vedotin exposure varied. Only in-frame clones appear in the TCRdb table, and some are missing; sequencing was by immunoSEQ multiplex PCR. The profile shows roughly 94,000 clones, just over 90% of them singletons. Sequences were derived from peripheral blood mononuclear cells (PBMCs), sampled before the fourth cycle of nivolumab. These receptors all come from a human donor with classical Hodgkin lymphoma.

The chain has TRBV9 and TRBJ2-1; 7 nucleotides agree with TRBD2. Germline-derived CDR1 and CDR2 are SGDLS and YYNGEE. V was clipped by 4 bases and J by 1 base; unmatched bases: 5. This CDR3 has 15 residues. This chain's CDR3 is CASSTNGGSYNEQFF. The CDR3 nucleotides read TGTGCCAGCAGCACAAACGGGGGGTCCTACAATGAGCAGTTCTTC.

The genes are TRBV6-5 and TRBJ1-1, with D tentatively TRBD1 (5 bases). Germline V CDR1 and CDR2: MNHEY, SVGAGI. The CDR3 sequence is 14 residues long. The germline V and J ends were trimmed by 0 bases and 11 bases, with 16 bases remaining between them. DNA for the CDR3: TGTGCCAGCAGTTACTCAAGGGGAAACGGGCGGGCTTTCTTT. Protein: CASSYSRGNGRAFF.

The chain is built from TRBV7-8 and TRBJ2-3; D perhaps matches TRBD1 (6 bases). There are 14 residues in the CDR3. Germline V gene data show CDR1 as SGHVS and CDR2 as FQNEAQ. The germline V and J ends were trimmed by 2 bases and 7 bases, with 13 bases remaining between them. DNA of the CDR3: TGTGCCAGCAGCTTACAGGGGTTGGTAAATACGCAGTATTTT. Its translation: CASSLQGLVNTQYF.